This TCR beta chain is drawn from a study of CD8 T cells in ankylosing spondylitis. This clonotype was detected a few times. TCRdb analysed the 5' RACE reads with MiXCR anew, one entry per CDR3 protein. The table records around 300,000 distinct CDR3 sequences, more than 20% of them present only once. CDR3 length equals 15 residues. Between the trimmed V and J ends, which lost 1 base and 9 bases, there was a span of 16 bases. The receptor was isolated from a female donor with ankylosing spondylitis or in good health (not recorded which). The sample taken for sequencing was blood, either unsorted or a sorted T cell fraction (not recorded which). V gene TRBV12-3 or TRBV12-4 combines with J gene TRBJ1-5; D perhaps matches TRBD1 (5 bases). CDR3 protein: CASSLDRPWDLPQHF. In DNA, the CDR3 is TGTGCCAGCAGTTTAGACAGGCCTTGGGATCTGCCCCAGCATTTT.